The rows below give T cell receptor beta chains drawn from one sample of a study of cytomegalovirus exposure and HLA in healthy donors. Measured with immunoSEQ multiplex PCR; TCRdb has only the in-frame clones, and not every one. The table includes some 140,000 clones, approximately 82% detected once. The source material was PBMCs. Receptors were obtained from a man between 35 and 55 years old in good health and CMV-seronegative. Both conserved end residues are part of each CDR3. Fields, in order: clone size, J gene, D gene, V gene, CDR3 protein, CDR3 DNA. D genes are given only for firm matches. Clone size is shown for a subset of rows, as once, few, many or a class of expanded clone.

size: NA
J: TRBJ1-2
D: TRBD1
V: TRBV4-1
CDR3: CASSQDWWGDRGYTF
DNA: TGCGCCAGCAGCCAAGACTGGTGGGGGGACAGGGGCTACACCTTC

size: NA
J: TRBJ1-4
D: NA
V: TRBV11-2
CDR3: CASSSPGRNEKLFF
DNA: TGTGCCAGCAGCTCCCCCGGGAGGAATGAAAAACTGTTTTTT

size: NA
J: TRBJ2-2
D: NA
V: TRBV28
CDR3: CASSLPWDFTGELFF
DNA: TGTGCCAGCAGTTTACCCTGGGACTTCACCGGGGAGCTGTTTTTT

size: NA
J: TRBJ1-6
D: NA
V: TRBV4-1
CDR3: CASGTGTQNSPLHF
DNA: TGCGCCAGCGGAACCGGGACTCAAAATTCACCCCTCCACTTT

size: NA
J: TRBJ2-3
D: NA
V: TRBV9
CDR3: CASSVEGGTDTQYF
DNA: TGTGCCAGCAGCGTAGAGGGAGGTACAGATACGCAGTATTTT

size: NA
J: TRBJ1-5
D: TRBD1
V: TRBV6-1
CDR3: CASSAPTGGGNQPQHF
DNA: TGTGCCAGCAGTGCACCGACAGGGGGAGGCAATCAGCCCCAGCATTTT

size: NA
J: TRBJ2-1
D: NA
V: TRBV27
CDR3: CASSLIRDTRSNEQFF
DNA: TGTGCCAGCAGTTTAATCCGGGACACCAGGAGCAATGAGCAGTTCTTC

size: once
J: TRBJ1-5
D: NA
V: TRBV6-6
CDR3: CASSAQLGQPQHF
DNA: TGTGCCAGCAGTGCCCAACTAGGTCAGCCCCAGCATTTT

size: few
J: TRBJ2-7
D: TRBD2
V: TRBV2
CDR3: CASSTTSGRDEQYF
DNA: TGTGCCAGCAGTACGACTAGCGGGAGAGACGAGCAGTACTTC

size: NA
J: TRBJ2-2
D: NA
V: TRBV5-1
CDR3: CASSGGQSNTGELFF
DNA: TGCGCCAGCAGCGGAGGACAGTCGAACACCGGGGAGCTGTTTTTT

size: NA
J: TRBJ1-3
D: NA
V: TRBV5-1
CDR3: CASSLTGTTTSGNTIYF
DNA: TGCGCCAGCAGCTTGACCGGGACAACTACCTCTGGAAACACCATATATTTT

size: NA
J: TRBJ1-6
D: NA
V: TRBV6-5
CDR3: CASSPGRYNSPLHF
DNA: TGTGCCAGCTCACCCGGGAGATATAATTCACCCCTCCACTTT

size: once
J: TRBJ1-3
D: NA
V: TRBV5-1
CDR3: CASSQGPRASFGNTIYF
DNA: TGCGCCAGCAGCCAGGGGCCCCGCGCATCCTTCGGAAACACCATATATTTT

size: NA
J: TRBJ1-4
D: TRBD1
V: TRBV19
CDR3: CASQPSGTGIYYEKLFF
DNA: TGTGCCAGTCAACCTTCCGGGACAGGCATCTATTATGAAAAACTGTTTTTT

size: NA
J: TRBJ1-2
D: TRBD1
V: TRBV2
CDR3: CASSVGTAANYGYTF
DNA: TGTGCCAGCAGTGTTGGGACAGCAGCTAACTATGGCTACACCTTC

size: NA
J: TRBJ2-3
D: NA
V: TRBV14
CDR3: CASGESGLHTQYF
DNA: TGTGCCAGCGGCGAATCGGGACTTCATACGCAGTATTTT

size: NA
J: TRBJ1-2
D: TRBD1
V: TRBV5-3
CDR3: CARSEGQGFYGYTF
DNA: TGTGCCAGAAGCGAAGGACAGGGATTCTATGGCTACACCTTC

size: NA
J: TRBJ2-5
D: TRBD1
V: TRBV10-1
CDR3: CASSELGQGEETQYF
DNA: TGCGCCAGCAGTGAGCTAGGACAGGGAGAAGAGACCCAGTACTTC

size: NA
J: TRBJ2-7
D: NA
V: TRBV7-9
CDR3: CASSATGGGLLYEQYF
DNA: TGTGCCAGCAGCGCGACAGGTGGCGGTCTACTCTACGAGCAGTACTTC